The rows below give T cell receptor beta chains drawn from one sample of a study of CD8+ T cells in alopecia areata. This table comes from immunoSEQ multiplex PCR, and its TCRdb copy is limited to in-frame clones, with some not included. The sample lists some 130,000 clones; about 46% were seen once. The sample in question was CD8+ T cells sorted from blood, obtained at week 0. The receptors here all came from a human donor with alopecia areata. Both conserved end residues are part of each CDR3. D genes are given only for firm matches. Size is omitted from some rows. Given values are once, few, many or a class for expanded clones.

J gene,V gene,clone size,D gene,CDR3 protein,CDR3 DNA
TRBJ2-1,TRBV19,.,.,CASTAVAGVYNEQFF,TGTGCCAGTACCGCGGTGGCAGGGGTGTACAATGAGCAGTTCTTC
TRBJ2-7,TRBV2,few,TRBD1,CASGSGTDSYEQYF,TGTGCCAGCGGGAGTGGGACAGACTCCTACGAGCAGTACTTC
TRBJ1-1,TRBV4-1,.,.,CASSQDGGGGHSVAEAFF,TGCGCCAGCAGCCAGGACGGGGGCGGTGGACATTCGGTCGCTGAAGCTTTCTTT
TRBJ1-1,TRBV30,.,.,CAWTVGVGAFF,TGTGCCTGGACAGTGGGGGTAGGCGCTTTCTTT
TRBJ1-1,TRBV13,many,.,CASSLLDGEAFF,TGTGCCAGCAGCCTCCTAGACGGTGAAGCTTTCTTT
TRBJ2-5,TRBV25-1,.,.,CASSELEAETQYF,TGTGCCAGCAGTGAGTTAGAAGCGGAGACCCAGTACTTC
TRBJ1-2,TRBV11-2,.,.,CASSSLTGNYGYTF,TGTGCCAGCAGCTCGCTGACAGGAAACTATGGCTACACCTTC
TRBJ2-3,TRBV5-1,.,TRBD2,CASSIRDLTGLETDTQYF,TGCGCCAGCAGCATACGGGACCTGACGGGACTAGAGACAGATACGCAGTATTTT
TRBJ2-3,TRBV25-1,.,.,CASAGSFTDTQYF,TGTGCCAGCGCTGGCAGTTTCACAGATACGCAGTATTTT
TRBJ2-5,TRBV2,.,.,CASTEEQETQYF,TGTGCCAGCACGGAGGAGCAGGAGACCCAGTACTTC
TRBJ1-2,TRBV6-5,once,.,CASSYSQTYGYTF,TGTGCCAGCAGTTACAGCCAGACCTATGGCTACACCTTC
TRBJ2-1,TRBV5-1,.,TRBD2,CASSAGTSVDEQFF,TGCGCCAGCAGCGCCGGGACTAGCGTGGATGAGCAGTTCTTC
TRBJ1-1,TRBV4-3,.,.,CASSQVANTEAFF,TGCGCCAGCAGCCAAGTAGCGAACACTGAAGCTTTCTTT
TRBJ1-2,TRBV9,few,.,CASSVGSDYGYTF,TGTGCCAGCAGCGTAGGGAGTGACTATGGCTACACCTTC
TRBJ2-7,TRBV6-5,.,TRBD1,CASSETGAYEQYF,TGTGCCAGCAGTGAGACAGGGGCCTACGAGCAGTACTTC
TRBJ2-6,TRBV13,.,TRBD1,CASSFQGDGANVLTF,TGTGCCAGCAGCTTCCAGGGGGATGGGGCCAACGTCCTGACTTTC
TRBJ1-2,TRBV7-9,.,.,CASSLAGGAYGYTF,TGTGCCAGCAGCTTAGCTGGGGGCGCCTATGGCTACACCTTC
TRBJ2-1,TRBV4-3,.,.,CASSQDVTSSSYNEQFF,TGCGCCAGCAGCCAAGACGTGACCAGCAGCTCCTACAATGAGCAGTTCTTC
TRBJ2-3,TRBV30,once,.,CAWSPQGDTQYF,TGTGCCTGGAGCCCTCAGGGGGATACGCAGTATTTT
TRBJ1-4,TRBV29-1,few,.,CSVEETVNEKLFF,TGCAGCGTTGAAGAGACAGTTAATGAAAAACTGTTTTTT
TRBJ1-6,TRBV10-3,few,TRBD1,CASSDRDNSPLHF,TGTGCCAGCAGTGACAGGGATAATTCACCCCTCCACTTT
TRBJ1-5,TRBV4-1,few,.,CASSQDLGGIEPQHF,TGCGCCAGCAGCCAAGATCTTGGGGGGATTGAGCCCCAGCATTTT
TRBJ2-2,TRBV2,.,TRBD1,CASSARDRGNTGELFF,TGTGCCAGCAGTGCGCGGGACAGGGGAAACACCGGGGAGCTGTTTTTT
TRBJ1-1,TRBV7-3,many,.,CASSFGILGTEAFF,TGTGCCAGCAGCTTTGGGATACTAGGGACTGAAGCTTTCTTT
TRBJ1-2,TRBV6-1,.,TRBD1,CASVVLRQGVEGYTF,TGTGCCAGCGTAGTACTTCGACAGGGGGTAGAAGGCTACACCTTC
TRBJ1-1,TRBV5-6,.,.,CASTGLEEAFF,TGTGCCAGCACCGGACTGGAAGAAGCTTTCTTT
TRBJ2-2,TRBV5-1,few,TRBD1,CASSRGDREDTGELFF,TGCGCCAGCAGCCGCGGGGACAGGGAGGACACCGGGGAGCTGTTTTTT
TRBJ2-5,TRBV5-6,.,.,CASSLASSLGEAQYF,TGTGCCAGCAGCTTGGCAAGTTCACTTGGGGAGGCCCAGTACTTC
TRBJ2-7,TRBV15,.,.,CATSRDGEDYEQYF,TGTGCCACCAGCAGGGACGGGGAGGACTACGAGCAGTACTTC